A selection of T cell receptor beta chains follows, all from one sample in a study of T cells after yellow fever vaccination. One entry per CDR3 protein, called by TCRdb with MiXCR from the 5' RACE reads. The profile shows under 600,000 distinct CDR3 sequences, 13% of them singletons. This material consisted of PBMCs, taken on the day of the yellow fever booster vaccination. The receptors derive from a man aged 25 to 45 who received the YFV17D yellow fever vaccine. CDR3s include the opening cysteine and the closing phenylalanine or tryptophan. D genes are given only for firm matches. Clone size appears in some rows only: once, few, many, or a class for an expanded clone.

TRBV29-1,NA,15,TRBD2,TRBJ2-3,CSVSAWEGRPDTQYF,TGCAGCGTCTCTGCTTGGGAGGGTCGGCCAGATACGCAGTATTTT
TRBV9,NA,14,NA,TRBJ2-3,CASSVEQVPDTQYF,TGTGCCAGCAGCGTAGAACAGGTCCCAGATACGCAGTATTTT
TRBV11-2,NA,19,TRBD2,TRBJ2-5,CASSDSGLAEWDLARTQYF,TGTGCCAGCAGCGACTCGGGACTAGCGGAGTGGGATTTGGCCAGGACCCAGTACTTC
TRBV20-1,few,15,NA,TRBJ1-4,CSARSDTARGEKLFF,TGCAGTGCTAGGTCCGACACCGCTCGGGGTGAAAAACTGTTTTTT
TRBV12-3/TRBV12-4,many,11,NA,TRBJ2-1,CASSFVGEQFF,TGTGCCAGCAGTTTTGTAGGGGAGCAGTTCTTC
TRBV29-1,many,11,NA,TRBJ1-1,CSVVDGTGAFF,TGCAGCGTTGTAGACGGGACTGGGGCTTTCTTT
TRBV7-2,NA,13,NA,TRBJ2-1,CASSLQSYGEQFF,TGTGCCAGCAGCTTACAATCTTACGGCGAGCAGTTCTTC
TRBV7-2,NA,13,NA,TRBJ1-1,CASSLEVLGGAFF,TGTGCCAGCAGCTTAGAGGTTCTGGGAGGGGCTTTCTTT
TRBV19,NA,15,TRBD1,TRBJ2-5,CASSQRTGGIETQYF,TGTGCCAGTAGCCAACGGACAGGGGGTATAGAGACCCAGTACTTC
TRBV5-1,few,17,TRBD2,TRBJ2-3,CASSLVPTSGVTDTQYF,TGCGCCAGCAGCTTGGTTCCGACTAGCGGGGTCACAGATACGCAGTATTTT
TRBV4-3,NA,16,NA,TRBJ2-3,CASSQDSGIGTDTQYF,TGCGCCAGCAGCCAAGATTCAGGAATTGGCACAGATACGCAGTATTTT
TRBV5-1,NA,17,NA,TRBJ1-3,CASSSDHTGFSGNTIYF,TGCGCCAGCAGCTCGGATCATACAGGTTTCTCTGGAAACACCATATATTTT
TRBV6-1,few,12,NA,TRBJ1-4,CASSEALRDQIF,TGTGCCAGCAGTGAAGCGCTGAGGGACCAGATTTTT
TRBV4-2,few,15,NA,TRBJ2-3,CASINGLGGTDTQYF,TGTGCCAGCATCAACGGGTTAGGGGGCACAGATACGCAGTATTTT
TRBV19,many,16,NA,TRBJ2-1,CASSIEGRGSYNEQFF,TGTGCCAGTAGTATAGAAGGGAGAGGCTCCTACAATGAGCAGTTCTTC
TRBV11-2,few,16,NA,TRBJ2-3,CASSPPSGSSTDTQYF,TGTGCCAGCAGCCCTCCATCGGGGTCTAGCACAGATACGCAGTATTTT
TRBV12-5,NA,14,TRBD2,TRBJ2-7,CASGLVLAGGEQYF,TGTGCTAGTGGTTTGGTACTAGCGGGTGGCGAGCAGTACTTC
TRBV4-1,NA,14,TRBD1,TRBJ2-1,CASSRGQGGYEQFF,TGCGCCAGCAGCCGTGGACAGGGCGGCTATGAGCAGTTCTTC
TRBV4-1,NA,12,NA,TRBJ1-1,CASSQEVGTAFF,TGCGCCAGCAGCCAAGAAGTGGGGACGGCTTTCTTT
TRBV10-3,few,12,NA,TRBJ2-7,CAISEDPYEQYF,TGTGCCATCAGTGAAGACCCATACGAGCAGTACTTC
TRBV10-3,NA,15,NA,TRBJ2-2,CAIRGLVGVSGELFF,TGTGCCATCAGGGGGCTCGTTGGGGTTAGCGGGGAGCTGTTTTTT
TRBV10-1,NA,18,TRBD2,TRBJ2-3,CAGSSGNRPWVRTDTQYF,TGCGCCGGATCTAGCGGGAATCGACCGTGGGTCCGCACAGATACGCAGTATTTT
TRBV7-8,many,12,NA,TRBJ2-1,CASSLVLDEQFF,TGTGCCAGCAGCTTAGTGTTAGATGAGCAGTTCTTC
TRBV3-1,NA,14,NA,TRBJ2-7,CASSQEVGADEQYF,TGTGCCAGCAGCCAAGAAGTGGGAGCTGACGAGCAGTACTTC